Listed below are T cell receptor beta chains from one sample, sequenced in a study of neurological immune-mediated disorders. A single record per CDR3 protein comes from TCRdb applying MiXCR to the 5' RACE reads. Among tens of thousands of distinct CDR3 sequences listed, roughly 10% were seen once. Sequencing was performed on PBMCs. The source of these receptors is a young man in good health. Each CDR3 is given with its conserved first and last residue. A D gene is named only where the DNA matches it firmly. For some rows the clone size is stated as once, few or many, or as a class when expanded; others skip it.

size | J | D | V | CDR3 | DNA
few | TRBJ1-2 | - | TRBV6-1 | CASSEGRGYGYTF | TGTGCCAGCAGTGAAGGCCGGGGCTATGGCTACACCTTC
many | TRBJ2-4 | - | TRBV10-3 | CATLEGTEKNIQYF | TGTGCCACCCTCGAAGGGACGGAAAAAAACATTCAGTACTTC
- | TRBJ2-3 | - | TRBV3-1 | CASSQLRSDTQYF | TGTGCCAGCAGCCAACTGCGGTCAGATACGCAGTATTTT
- | TRBJ2-5 | - | TRBV6-5 | CAGRAEGRAIQETQYF | TGTGCCGGGAGAGCTGAGGGCAGGGCGATCCAAGAGACCCAGTACTTC
medium-sized | TRBJ1-2 | TRBD1 | TRBV20-1 | CSARDREEANYGYTF | TGCAGTGCCCGGGACAGGGAAGAAGCTAACTATGGCTACACCTTC
many | TRBJ2-7 | TRBD2 | TRBV5-5 | CASSWGLAGQLSGEQYF | TGTGCCAGCAGCTGGGGACTAGCGGGACAACTCTCTGGCGAGCAGTACTTC
- | TRBJ2-5 | - | TRBV20-1 | CSAPRPRGDQYF | TGCAGTGCTCCCCGCCCCCGAGGGGACCAGTACTTC
many | TRBJ1-1 | - | TRBV5-1 | CASSSGEGVVTEAFF | TGCGCCAGCAGCTCAGGGGAAGGGGTCGTTACTGAAGCTTTCTTT
many | TRBJ2-2 | TRBD2 | TRBV12-3/TRBV12-4 | CASRLAAMNTGELFF | TGTGCCAGCAGACTAGCGGCTATGAACACCGGGGAGCTGTTTTTT
- | TRBJ2-1 | - | TRBV19 | CASSRALGNEQFF | TGTGCCAGTAGTAGGGCGCTGGGCAATGAGCAGTTCTTC
many | TRBJ2-7 | TRBD1 | TRBV5-8 | CASSSGQGVSYEQYF | TGTGCCAGCAGCTCGGGACAGGGAGTTTCCTACGAGCAGTACTTC
- | TRBJ1-1 | - | TRBV5-1 | CASSLADLFGTEAFF | TGCGCCAGCAGCTTGGCCGACTTGTTCGGCACTGAAGCTTTCTTT
few | TRBJ2-3 | - | TRBV6-5 | CASSWFDTQYF | TGTGCCAGCAGTTGGTTTGATACGCAGTATTTT
many | TRBJ1-4 | - | TRBV27 | CASSYGQANEKLFF | TGTGCCAGCAGTTATGGGCAGGCTAATGAAAAACTGTTTTTT